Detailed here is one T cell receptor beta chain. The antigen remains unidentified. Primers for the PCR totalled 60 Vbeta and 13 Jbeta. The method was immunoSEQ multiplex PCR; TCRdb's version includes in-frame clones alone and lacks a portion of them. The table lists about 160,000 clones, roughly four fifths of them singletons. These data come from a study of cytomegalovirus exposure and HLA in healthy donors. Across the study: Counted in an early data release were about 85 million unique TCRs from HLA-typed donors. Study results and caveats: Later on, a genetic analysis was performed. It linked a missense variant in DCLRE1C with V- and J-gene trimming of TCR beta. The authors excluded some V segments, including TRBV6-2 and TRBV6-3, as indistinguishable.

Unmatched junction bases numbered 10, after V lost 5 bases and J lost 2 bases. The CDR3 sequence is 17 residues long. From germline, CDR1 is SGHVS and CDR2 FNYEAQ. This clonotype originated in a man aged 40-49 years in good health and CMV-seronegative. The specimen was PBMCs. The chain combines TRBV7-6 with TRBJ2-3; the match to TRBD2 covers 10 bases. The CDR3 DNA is TGTGCCAGCAGCCATACTGGGGGGACTAGCGACACAGATACGCAGTATTTT. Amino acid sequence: CASSHTGGTSDTDTQYF.